These 21 T cell receptor beta chains came from one sample sequenced in a study of cytotoxic CD8 clonotypes in ibrutinib-treated CLL. Repertoires were generated with immunoSEQ multiplex PCR, while TCRdb's copy carries only in-frame clones and drops some. The sample has about 76,000 clones, roughly 84% seen once. The sample here was PBMCs, taken before ibrutinib treatment. These receptors came from a human donor with chronic lymphocytic leukemia.

The chain has TRBV7-9 and TRBJ1-2; D gene uncertain. The V gene lost 3 bases and the J gene lost 4 bases, with 9 bases spanning the gap. CDR3 length: 13 amino acids. From germline, CDR1 is SEHNR and CDR2 FQNEAQ (reference sequence). The CDR3 DNA sequence: TGTGCCAGCAGCTTTGGAGGGAGCTATGGCTACACCTTC. Translated: CASSFGGSYGYTF.

This clone was seen only once. The chain carries TRBV2 and TRBJ2-2; no clear D. This CDR3 has 14 residues. Between the trimmed V and J ends, which lost 2 bases and 6 bases, there was a span of 10 bases. Germline CDR1 SNHLY, CDR2 FYNNEI. CDR3 DNA sequence: TGTGCCAGCAGTGAATTCGGTCACCCCGGGGAGCTGTTTTTT. It yields the protein CASSEFGHPGELFF.

This chain connects TRBV2 to TRBJ1-1, with 8 nucleotides matching TRBD1. Trimming at V came to 5 bases and at J to 5 bases, leaving 4 bases not matched to a gene. The CDR3 has 13 residues. The germline gives CDR1 SNHLY, CDR2 FYNNEI. DNA of the CDR3: TGTGCCAGCAGTCCGGACAGGGCTACTGAAGCTTTCTTT. It translates to CASSPDRATEAFF.

The gene calls are TRBV5-5 and TRBJ1-1, with D possibly matching TRBD1 (5 bases). The CDR3 runs to 17 residues. Germline CDR1 is SGHKS and CDR2 is YYEKEE (reference sequence). Trimming pared 4 bases from V and 2 bases from J, leaving 21 bases between. The CDR3 DNA reads as TGTGCCAGCAGCCCTACAGGAGAATTAGTGCTCAACACTGAAGCTTTCTTT. Residues: CASSPTGELVLNTEAFF.

This chain uses TRBV10-3 with TRBJ2-7; 10 bases fit TRBD1. Trimming took 10 bases from V and 2 from J; bases not matched to a gene: 5. The CDR3 spans 13 residues. CDR1 and CDR2 from the germline V gene are ENHRY and SYGVKD. For the CDR3, the DNA is TGTGCCACCGGACAGGGGGGTACCTACGAGCAGTACTTC. As protein: CATGQGGTYEQYF.

This clone was observed a few times. V gene TRBV27 combines with J gene TRBJ2-7; perhaps TRBD1 as D (5 bases). CDR3 size: 15 residues. Trimming removed 1 base from V and 0 bases from J, with 10 bases in between. Germline V gives CDR1 MNHEY, CDR2 SMNVEV (reference sequence). In DNA, the CDR3 is TGTGCCAGCAGTTTATTTCAGGGTCGCTCCTACGAGCAGTACTTC. Translated: CASSLFQGRSYEQYF.

V gene TRBV27 combines with J gene TRBJ2-7; TRBD2 matches at 7 bases. The CDR3 consists of 14 residues. Germline values: CDR1 MNHEY, CDR2 SMNVEV (reference sequence). J was trimmed by 4 bases and V by 6 bases; bases with no gene match: 9. CDR3 coding DNA: TGTGCCAGCAGCGGGGGAGGGACCGTTTACGAGCAGTACTTC. Its protein is CASSGGGTVYEQYF.

The DNA of the CDR3 is TGTGCCAGCAGCTTGCTCACAGGGGCAGGTGGTCGGGCGCCCTCCTACACCTTC. The encoded protein is CASSLLTGAGGRAPSYTF. The chain couples TRBV7-9 to TRBJ1-2, with TRBD1 matching 7 bases. In germline, CDR1 is SEHNR, CDR2 FQNEAQ (reference sequence). Trimming at V came to 3 bases and at J to 10 bases, leaving 23 bases not matched to a gene. The CDR3 sequence is 18 residues long. The full variable domain, with the rest looked up from reference TRBV7-9 and TRBJ1-2, is DTGVSQNPRHKITKRGQNVTFRCDPISEHNRLYWYRQTLGQGPEFLTYFQNEAQLEKSRLLSDRFSAERPKGSFSTLEIQRTEQGDSAMYLCASSLLTGAGGRAPSYTFGSGTRLTVV.

V is TRBV10-3 and J is TRBJ2-1; D may be TRBD1 (5 bases). Trimming shortened V by 4 bases and J by 5 bases, and 12 bases separated the two germline ends. This CDR3 comprises 14 residues. Looked up from germline, CDR1 is ENHRY and CDR2 is SYGVKD. The CDR3 DNA is TGTGCCATCAGTGTACGGACACGAGACAATGAGCAGTTCTTC. Protein sequence: CAISVRTRDNEQFF.

This clone was detected a few times. V is TRBV5-6 and J is TRBJ2-1; a weak D match, TRBD2 (5 bases). The CDR3 is 13 residues long. V gave up 0 bases and J gave up 14 bases, with 15 bases separating them. Germline values: CDR1 SGHDT, CDR2 YYEEEE. The CDR3 DNA follows: TGTGCCAGCAGCTTGGCCGGGGTGTTACTGGAGTTCTTC. It yields the protein CASSLAGVLLEFF.

This clone has at least ten counts. This CDR3 reads CASSEDDRLIYEQYF. In DNA form, the CDR3 reads TGTGCCAGCTCCGAGGACGACAGGCTAATCTACGAGCAGTACTTC. V gene TRBV6-1 combines with J gene TRBJ2-7; D is perhaps TRBD1 (6 bases). Germline-derived CDR1 and CDR2 are MNHNS and SASEGT. V dropped 8 bases and J dropped 3 bases, with 20 bases sitting between them. This CDR3 is 15 amino acids long.

This clone was recorded only once. The V and J genes are TRBV20-1 and TRBJ1-4; D remains unclear. Trimming pared 6 bases from V and 8 bases from J, leaving 10 bases between. This CDR3 is 11 amino acids long. Germline V gives CDR1 DFQATT, CDR2 SNEGSKA (reference sequence). The CDR3 nucleotides read TGCAGTGCCCCATTCAGCGAAAAACTGTTTTTT. Translation: CSAPFSEKLFF.

The chain joins TRBV11-3 to TRBJ2-7; D call uncertain. This CDR3 contains 13 residues. Per germline, CDR1 SGHNT and CDR2 YENEEA. Trimming shortened V by 3 bases and J by 0 bases, and 6 bases separated the two germline ends. The CDR3 DNA reads as TGTGCCAGCAGCTTCGCCCTCTCCTACGAGCAGTACTTC. Translation: CASSFALSYEQYF.

The V and J genes are TRBV5-8 and TRBJ1-4; D may be TRBD1 (5 bases). Trimming took off 7 bases at V and 7 bases at J, with 17 bases between the two ends. The CDR3 extends over 14 amino acids. Germline values: CDR1 SGHTS, CDR2 YDEGEE. The CDR3 is CASWRGLLGEKLFF. In nucleotides, the CDR3 is TGTGCCAGCTGGAGGGGACTATTGGGTGAAAAACTGTTTTTT.

This chain links TRBV10-2 with TRBJ1-1, with a possible D match to TRBD1 (5 bases). Looked up from germline, CDR1 is WSHSY and CDR2 is SAAADI. This CDR3 is built from 13 residues. Trimming removed 7 bases at V and 3 bases at J, with 12 bases between. CDR3 protein: CASNGRGDTEAFF. The CDR3 DNA follows: TGCGCCAGCAACGGGCGGGGGGACACTGAAGCTTTCTTT.

In its sample, this clone ranks as medium-sized. The gene calls are TRBV19 and TRBJ1-5, with D possibly matching TRBD1 (6 bases). The CDR3 is 18 residues long. The V end was cut by 6 bases, the J end by 3 bases, with 24 bases between. The germline V gene has CDR1 LNHDA and CDR2 SQIVND (reference sequence). As DNA, the CDR3 is TGTGCCAGTAGCCGCCATGGTTCGGGGGCCTTCATCAATCAGCCCCAGCATTTT. It translates to CASSRHGSGAFINQPQHF.

The V and J genes are TRBV7-9 and TRBJ2-2; TRBD1 matches 8 bases. This CDR3 region has 16 residues. Trimming cost V 3 bases and J 5 bases; bases outside gene matches: 8. Germline assignment: CDR1 SEHNR and CDR2 FQNEAQ (reference sequence). The CDR3 spells CASSFPRTGRTGELFF. In nucleotides, the CDR3 is TGTGCCAGCAGCTTCCCCCGGACAGGGCGGACCGGGGAGCTGTTTTTT.

The chain joins TRBV28 to TRBJ2-1, with 10 bases identical to TRBD2. Germline CDR1 and CDR2: MDHEN and SYDVKM. Unmatched junction bases numbered 10, after V lost 5 bases and J lost 0 bases. CDR3 length: 18 residues. The CDR3 sequence is CASSTGTSEWSSYNEQFF. The CDR3 bases are TGTGCCAGCAGTACCGGGACTAGCGAGTGGAGCTCCTACAATGAGCAGTTCTTC.

V is TRBV7-8 and J is TRBJ2-3; 11 nucleotides line up with TRBD2. Germline loops: CDR1 SGHVS, CDR2 FQNEAQ. Trimming cost V 0 bases and J 6 bases; bases outside gene matches: 5. The CDR3 consists of 16 residues. CDR3 region: CASSLASGRAMDTQYF. In nucleotides, the CDR3 is TGTGCCAGCAGCTTAGCTAGCGGGAGGGCCATGGATACGCAGTATTTT.

The chain is built from TRBV27 and TRBJ1-1, with D possibly matching TRBD1 (5 bases). Germline values: CDR1 MNHEY, CDR2 SMNVEV (reference sequence). The V end was cut by 3 bases, the J end by 6 bases, with 14 bases between. This CDR3 is 14 amino acids long. The CDR3 DNA reads as TGTGCCAGCAGTTTGCGGGGGGTGAGGCCTGAAGCTTTCTTT. This sequence encodes CASSLRGVRPEAFF.

The table lists this clone with a few counts. J is TRBJ2-7 and V is TRBV28; weak D call: TRBD2 (6 bases). V dropped 2 bases and J dropped 4 bases, with 15 bases sitting between them. CDR3 length: 15 amino acids. Germline V lookup: CDR1 MDHEN, CDR2 SYDVKM. CDR3 residues: CASSLRQGGIYEQYF. Here the CDR3 DNA reads TGTGCCAGCAGTTTAAGGCAGGGAGGAATATACGAGCAGTACTTC. Together with reference TRBV28 and TRBJ2-7, the CDR3 gives the full variable domain: DVKVTQSSRYLVKRTGEKVFLECVQDMDHENMFWYRQDPGLGLRLIYFSYDVKMKEKGDIPEGYSVSREKKERFSLILESASTNQTSMYLCASSLRQGGIYEQYFGPGTRLTVT.